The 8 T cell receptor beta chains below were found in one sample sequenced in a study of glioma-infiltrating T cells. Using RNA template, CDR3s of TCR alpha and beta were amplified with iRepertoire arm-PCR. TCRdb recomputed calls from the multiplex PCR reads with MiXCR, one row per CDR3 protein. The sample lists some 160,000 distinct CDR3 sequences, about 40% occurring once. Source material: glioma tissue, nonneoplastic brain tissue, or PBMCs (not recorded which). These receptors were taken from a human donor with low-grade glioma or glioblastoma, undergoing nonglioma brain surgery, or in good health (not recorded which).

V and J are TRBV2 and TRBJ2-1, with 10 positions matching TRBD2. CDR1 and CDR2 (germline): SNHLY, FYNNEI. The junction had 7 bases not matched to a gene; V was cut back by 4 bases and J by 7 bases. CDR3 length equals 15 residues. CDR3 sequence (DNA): TGTGCCAGCAGTGCAACTAGCGGGGTTTCAAATGAGCAGTTCTTC. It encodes CASSATSGVSNEQFF.

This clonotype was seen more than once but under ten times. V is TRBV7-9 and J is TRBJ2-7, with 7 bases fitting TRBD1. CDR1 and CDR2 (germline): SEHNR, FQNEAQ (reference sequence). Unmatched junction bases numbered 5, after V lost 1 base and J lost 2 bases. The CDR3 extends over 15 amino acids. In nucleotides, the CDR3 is TGTGCCAGCAGCTTAGGGATGGGACAGACCTACGAGCAGTACTTC. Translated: CASSLGMGQTYEQYF.

The CDR3 nucleotides read TGTGCCAGCAGCTTAGTACTAGATCAACGCTACGAGCAGTACTTC. Amino acid sequence: CASSLVLDQRYEQYF. The V call is TRBV7-2, the J call TRBJ2-7; the D gene is possibly TRBD2 (5 bases). V dropped 1 base and J dropped 3 bases, with 13 bases sitting between them. The length of the CDR3 is 15 residues. Germline CDR1 and CDR2: SGHTA and FQGNSA.

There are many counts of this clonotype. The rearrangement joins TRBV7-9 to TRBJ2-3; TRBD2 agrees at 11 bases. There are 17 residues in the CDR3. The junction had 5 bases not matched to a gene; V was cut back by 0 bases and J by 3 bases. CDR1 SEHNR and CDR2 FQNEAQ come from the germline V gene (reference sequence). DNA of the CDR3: TGTGCCAGCAGCTTAGCCGTAGCGGGAGGGCCAACAGATACGCAGTATTTT. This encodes CASSLAVAGGPTDTQYF.

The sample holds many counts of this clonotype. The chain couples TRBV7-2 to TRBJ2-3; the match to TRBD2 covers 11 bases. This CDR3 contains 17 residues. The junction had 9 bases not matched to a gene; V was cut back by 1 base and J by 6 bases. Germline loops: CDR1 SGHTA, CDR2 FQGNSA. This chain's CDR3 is CASSLETSGSWADTQYF. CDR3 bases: TGTGCCAGCAGCTTAGAAACTAGCGGGAGTTGGGCGGATACGCAGTATTTT.

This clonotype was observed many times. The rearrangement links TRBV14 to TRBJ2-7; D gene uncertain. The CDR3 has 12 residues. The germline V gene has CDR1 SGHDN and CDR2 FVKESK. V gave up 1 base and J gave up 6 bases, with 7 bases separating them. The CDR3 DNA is TGTGCCAGCAGCCAAGCGGCCAGCGAGCAGTACTTC. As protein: CASSQAASEQYF. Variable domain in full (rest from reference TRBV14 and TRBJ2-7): EAGVTQFPSHSVIEKGQTVTLRCDPISGHDNLYWYRRVMGKEIKFLLHFVKESKQDESGMPNNRFLAERTGGTYSTLKVQPAELEDSGVYFCASSQAASEQYFGPGTRLTVT.

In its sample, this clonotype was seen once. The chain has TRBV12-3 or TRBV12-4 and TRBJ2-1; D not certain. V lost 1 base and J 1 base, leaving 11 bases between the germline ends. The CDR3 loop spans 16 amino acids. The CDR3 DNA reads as TGTGCCAGCAGTTTAGGCGCCGGGTCTTCCTACAATGAGCAGTTCTTC. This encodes CASSLGAGSSYNEQFF.

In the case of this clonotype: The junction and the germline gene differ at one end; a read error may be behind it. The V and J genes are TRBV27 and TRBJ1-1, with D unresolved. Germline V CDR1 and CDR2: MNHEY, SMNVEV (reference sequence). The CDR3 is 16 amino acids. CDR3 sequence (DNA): TGTGCCAGCAGTCCGGGTGCTCGGGGATTGAACACTAAAGCTTTCTTT. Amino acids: CASSPGARGLNTKAFF.